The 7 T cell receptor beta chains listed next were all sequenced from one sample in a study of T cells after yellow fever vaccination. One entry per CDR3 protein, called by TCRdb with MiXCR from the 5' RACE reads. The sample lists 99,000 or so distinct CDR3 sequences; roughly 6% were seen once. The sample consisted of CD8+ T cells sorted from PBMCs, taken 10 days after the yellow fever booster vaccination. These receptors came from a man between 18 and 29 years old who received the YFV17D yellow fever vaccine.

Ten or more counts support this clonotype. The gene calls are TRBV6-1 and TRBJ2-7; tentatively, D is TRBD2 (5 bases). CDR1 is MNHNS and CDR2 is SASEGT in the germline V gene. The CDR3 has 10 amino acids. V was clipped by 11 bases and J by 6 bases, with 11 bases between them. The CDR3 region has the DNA TGTGCCGCGGCGGGCACCGAGCAGTACGTC. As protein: CAAAGTEQYV.

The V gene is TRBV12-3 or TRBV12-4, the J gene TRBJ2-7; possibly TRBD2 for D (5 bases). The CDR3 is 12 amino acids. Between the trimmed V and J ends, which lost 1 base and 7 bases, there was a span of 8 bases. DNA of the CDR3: TGTGCCAGCAGTTTAGGCTGGAGGGAGCAGTACTTC. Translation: CASSLGWREQYF.

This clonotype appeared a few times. CDR3 loop: CASSRMSNEQYF. The CDR3 DNA follows: TGTGCCAGCAGCCGGATGAGCAACGAGCAGTACTTC. The chain recombines TRBV7-9 with TRBJ2-7; D not resolved. Trimming took 5 bases from V and 5 from J, leaving 10 bases between them. This CDR3 is built from 12 residues. Per germline, CDR1 SEHNR and CDR2 FQNEAQ (reference sequence).

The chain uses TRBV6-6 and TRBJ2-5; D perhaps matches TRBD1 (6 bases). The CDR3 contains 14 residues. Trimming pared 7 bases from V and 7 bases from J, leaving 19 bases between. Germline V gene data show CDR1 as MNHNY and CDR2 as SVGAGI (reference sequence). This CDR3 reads CASTTTLTGRTQYF. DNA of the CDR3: TGTGCCAGCACTACGACGCTTACAGGGAGGACCCAGTACTTC.

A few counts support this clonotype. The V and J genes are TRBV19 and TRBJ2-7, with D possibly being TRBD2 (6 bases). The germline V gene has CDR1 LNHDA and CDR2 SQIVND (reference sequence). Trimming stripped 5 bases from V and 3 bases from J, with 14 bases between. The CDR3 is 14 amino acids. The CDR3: CASSPGVSLYEQYF. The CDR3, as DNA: TGTGCCAGTAGTCCGGGGGTTTCCCTCTACGAGCAGTACTTC.

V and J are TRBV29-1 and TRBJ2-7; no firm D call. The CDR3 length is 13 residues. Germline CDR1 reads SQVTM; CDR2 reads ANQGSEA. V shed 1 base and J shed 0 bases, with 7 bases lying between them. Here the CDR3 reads CSVEAESSYEQYF. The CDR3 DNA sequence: TGCAGCGTTGAAGCCGAGAGCTCCTACGAGCAGTACTTC.

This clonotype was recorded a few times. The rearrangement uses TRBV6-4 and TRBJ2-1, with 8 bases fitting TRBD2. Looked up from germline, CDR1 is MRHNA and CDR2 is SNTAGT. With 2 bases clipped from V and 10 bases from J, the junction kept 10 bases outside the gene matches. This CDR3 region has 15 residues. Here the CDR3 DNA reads TGTGCCAGCAGTGACGGCTCGGGGGGGCTTGGGGAGCAGTTCTTC. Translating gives CASSDGSGGLGEQFF.